These 23 T cell receptor beta chains were sequenced from one sample in a study of T cells in Graves' hyperthyroidism and ophthalmopathy. RNA transcripts gave rise to amplified TCR beta CDR3 regions. In the first-round RT-PCR of the TCR CDR3, the HTBI primer set was used. TCRdb re-called the multiplex PCR reads with MiXCR, one entry per CDR3 protein. The sample has 750,000 to 950,000 distinct CDR3 sequences, around 38% seen once. Specimen: blood. The receptors come from a man between 18 and 35 years old with Graves' hyperthyroidism.

The chain couples TRBV9 to TRBJ2-3; 7 nucleotides line up with TRBD2. The CDR3 consists of 15 residues. The germline V gene encodes CDR1 SGDLS and CDR2 YYNGEE. The J segment lost 0 bases and the V segment lost 0 bases, leaving 1 base of the junction unmatched. The CDR3, as DNA: TGTGCCAGCAGCGTAGAGGGAGGGAGCACAGATACGCAGTATTTT. Amino acids: CASSVEGGSTDTQYF.

This clonotype was detected only a few times. The V gene is TRBV9, the J gene TRBJ2-7; D unclear. Germline-derived CDR1 and CDR2 are SGDLS and YYNGEE. The V end was cut by 0 bases, the J end by 3 bases, with 10 bases between. The CDR3 has 14 residues. As DNA, the CDR3 is TGTGCCAGCAGCGTAGAGGCCAAGGACTACGAGCAGTACTTC. Translated, it gives CASSVEAKDYEQYF.

A few counts support this clonotype. The V and J genes are TRBV7-2 and TRBJ2-5; 7 positions agree with TRBD2. CDR1 SGHTA and CDR2 FQGNSA come from the germline V gene. V was pared by 1 base and J by 5 bases, with 13 bases of the junction left unmatched. There are 17 residues in the CDR3. The CDR3, as DNA: TGTGCCAGCAGCTTAGACGGCTTTGGGGCGGGAGTCGAGACCCAGTACTTC. The encoded protein is CASSLDGFGAGVETQYF.

This chain links TRBV6-5 with TRBJ2-5; 7 nucleotides align to TRBD1. V dropped 6 bases and J dropped 2; count of bases not matched to a gene: 6. This CDR3 spans 14 amino acids. Germline V gene sequence: CDR1 MNHEY, CDR2 SVGAGI. For the CDR3, the DNA is TGTGCCAGCAGGAAGACAGGGCTGCAAGAGACCCAGTACTTC. This encodes CASRKTGLQETQYF.

The J gene is TRBJ2-7, the V gene TRBV12-3 or TRBV12-4, with D perhaps matching TRBD2 (5 bases). The CDR3 sequence is 14 residues long. V lost 6 bases and J 2 bases, leaving 14 bases between the germline ends. The CDR3 region is CASRPRGFPYEQYF. The DNA for the CDR3 is TGTGCCAGCAGACCTCGGGGATTTCCCTACGAGCAGTACTTC.

This clonotype was counted at least ten times. The chain employs TRBV15 and TRBJ1-5; a weak D match, TRBD1 (6 bases). The CDR3 contains 14 residues. Germline CDR1 LNHNV, CDR2 YYDKDF (reference sequence). Trimming pared 5 bases from V and 4 bases from J, leaving 12 bases between. Here the CDR3 DNA reads TGTGCCACCAGCCGCACAGGGACTAATCAGCCCCAGCATTTT. The encoded protein is CATSRTGTNQPQHF.

This clonotype has only a few counts. The chain is built from TRBV7-2 and TRBJ1-1, with no clear D. Germline V CDR1 and CDR2: SGHTA, FQGNSA. This CDR3 is 14 amino acids long. V lost 1 base and J 2 bases, leaving 8 bases between the germline ends. The CDR3 DNA is TGTGCCAGCAGCTTAGAGTGGCGCAACACTGAAGCTTTCTTT. Protein product: CASSLEWRNTEAFF.

This clonotype was detected only a few times. The chain employs TRBV10-3 and TRBJ1-6; weak D call: TRBD1 (5 bases). The CDR3 consists of 15 residues. The germline V gene encodes CDR1 ENHRY and CDR2 SYGVKD. V was pared by 10 bases and J by 0 bases, with 13 bases between. The CDR3 is CASRDWSSYNSPLHF. Here the CDR3 DNA reads TGTGCCAGCAGGGACTGGAGCTCCTATAATTCACCCCTCCACTTT.

Note on this clonotype: With a much larger clone just one base away, this may be a read error. The chain is built from TRBV10-3 and TRBJ2-5; 8 bases align to TRBD1. This CDR3 has 13 amino acids. Germline values: CDR1 ENHRY, CDR2 SYGVKD. Here the CDR3 reads CTTNPDREGTQYF. The CDR3 bases are TGTACCACAAACCCGGACAGGGAAGGGACCCAGTACTTC.

This clonotype was picked up a small number of times. The chain joins TRBV7-9 to TRBJ2-7; the D is unclear. The CDR3 length is 15 residues. The germline CDR1 and CDR2 sequences are SEHNR and FQNEAQ (reference sequence). Trimming shortened V by 1 base and J by 2 bases, and 12 bases separated the two germline ends. The DNA for the CDR3 is TGTGCCAGCAGCTTAGACTGGGCCGCTACCTACGAGCAGTACTTC. It encodes CASSLDWAATYEQYF.

Only a few counts were recorded for this clonotype. J is TRBJ1-5 and V is TRBV6-5, with 9 bases fitting TRBD1. The V gene end was trimmed by 5 bases and the J gene end by 7 bases; junction bases not matched to a gene: 6. The length of the CDR3 is 14 residues. CDR1 MNHEY and CDR2 SVGAGI come from the germline V gene. CDR3 sequence reads: CASSLRDRAQPQHF. The CDR3 DNA follows: TGTGCCAGCAGTCTCCGGGACAGGGCCCAGCCCCAGCATTTT.

This clonotype was seen repeatedly, ten times or more. One end of the junction varies from germline; a read error may be responsible. V is TRBV7-7 and J is TRBJ2-7; D not resolved. Germline values: CDR1 SSHAT, CDR2 FNYEAQ (reference sequence). This CDR3 has 14 amino acids. CDR3 sequence (DNA): TGTGCTAGCAGCTTAAGTGCCAGCTCCTACGAGCAGTACTTC. Translating it yields CASSLSASSYEQYF.

Turning to this clonotype: A much larger clonotype is one base distant, so this may be a read error. V gene TRBV2 combines with J gene TRBJ2-5; 13 bases match TRBD2. CDR1 and CDR2 from the germline V gene are SNHLY and FYNNEI. The CDR3 is made up of 15 amino acids. J was trimmed by 3 bases and V by 6 bases; bases with no gene match: 4. This CDR3 is CASRPGLAGKETQYF. The DNA for the CDR3 is TGTGCCAGCAGACCGGGACTAGCGGGGAAAGAGACCCAGTACTTC.

The rearrangement joins TRBV25-1 to TRBJ1-2, with TRBD1 as a possible D gene (5 bases). Germline V lookup: CDR1 MGHDK, CDR2 SYGVNS. This CDR3 is built from 15 residues. The V gene lost 4 bases and the J gene lost 9 bases, with 21 bases spanning the gap. The CDR3 DNA is TGTGCCAGCAGTGCTTCAGTCCCAGGGCGTGATAGCTACACCTTC. As protein: CASSASVPGRDSYTF.

By sample share, this clonotype is medium-sized. The rearrangement joins TRBV6-5 to TRBJ1-6, with unresolved D. CDR3 length: 12 residues. V was trimmed by 2 bases and J by 10 bases, leaving 6 bases between them. Per germline, CDR1 MNHEY and CDR2 SVGAGI. Here the CDR3 reads CASSYSNSPLHF. For the CDR3, the DNA is TGTGCCAGCAGTTACAGTAACTCACCCCTCCACTTT.

This clonotype has just a few counts. The V gene is TRBV7-2, the J gene TRBJ1-6; perhaps TRBD1 as D (6 bases). V was pared by 8 bases and J by 5 bases, with 7 bases between. Germline CDR1 reads SGHTA; CDR2 reads FQGNSA. This CDR3 has 12 residues. CDR3 in amino acids: CASQGHNSPLHF. In nucleotides, the CDR3 is TGTGCCAGCCAGGGGCATAATTCACCCCTCCACTTT.

The chain links TRBV20-1 to TRBJ2-7; 7 bases match TRBD2. V lost 3 bases to trimming and J lost 4 bases; unmatched junction nucleotides: 9. Germline CDR1 DFQATT, CDR2 SNEGSKA (reference sequence). The CDR3 totals 14 residues. CDR3: CSARRGAGDYEQYF. CDR3 DNA: TGCAGTGCTAGGCGAGGGGCGGGAGATTACGAGCAGTACTTC.

The rearrangement joins TRBV7-8 to TRBJ2-6; D might be TRBD2 (6 bases). Trimming took off 6 bases at V and 0 bases at J, with 9 bases between the two ends. The CDR3 sequence is 15 residues long. The V gene's germline CDR1 is SGHVS and CDR2 FQNEAQ. CDR3 sequence reads: CASSAGPSGANVLTF. The CDR3 coding sequence is TGTGCCAGCAGTGCGGGACCCTCTGGGGCCAACGTCCTGACTTTC.

The chain combines TRBV9 with TRBJ2-7; TRBD1 aligns across 8 bases. Losses at the gene ends were 4 bases for V and 4 bases for J; bases not matched to a gene: 7. The CDR3 sequence is 14 residues long. Germline CDR1 SGDLS, CDR2 YYNGEE. The CDR3 sequence: CASSLGTGWYEQYF. The CDR3 DNA is TGTGCCAGCAGCCTTGGGACAGGCTGGTACGAGCAGTACTTC.

The table lists this clonotype with many counts. This sequence joins TRBV29-1 and TRBJ1-2; D gene ambiguous. Per the germline V gene, CDR1 is SQVTM and CDR2 is ANQGSEA. Between the trimmed V and J ends, which lost 3 bases and 8 bases, there was a span of 13 bases. CDR3 length equals 12 residues. CDR3 coding DNA: TGCAGCGTTGACAGTTCACCTCAGGGCTACACCTTC. Its protein is CSVDSSPQGYTF.

The sample holds one count of this clonotype. The chain has TRBV15 and TRBJ1-4; D perhaps matches TRBD1 (5 bases). The V gene's germline CDR1 is LNHNV and CDR2 YYDKDF (reference sequence). Trimming pared 0 bases from V and 5 bases from J, leaving 13 bases between. There are 16 residues in the CDR3. CDR3 sequence: CATSRDVGTGNEKLFF. The CDR3 DNA is TGTGCCACCAGCAGAGATGTTGGGACGGGGAATGAAAAACTGTTTTTT. The full variable domain, with the rest looked up from reference TRBV15 and TRBJ1-4, is DAMVIQNPRYQVTQFGKPVTLSCSQTLNHNVMYWYQQKSSQAPKLLFHYYDKDFNNEADTPDNFQSRRPNTSFCFLDIRSPGLGDTAMYLCATSRDVGTGNEKLFFGSGTQLSVL.

This clonotype was detected only a few times. The chain is built from TRBV20-1 and TRBJ2-7; D is perhaps TRBD2 (5 bases). V was clipped by 3 bases and J by 0 bases, with 15 bases between them. The CDR3 length is 15 residues. From germline, CDR1 is DFQATT and CDR2 SNEGSKA (reference sequence). The CDR3 region is CSAREEGRSSYEQYF. For the CDR3, the DNA is TGCAGTGCTAGGGAGGAAGGCCGGAGCTCCTACGAGCAGTACTTC.

This clonotype was seen many times. The V and J genes are TRBV10-3 and TRBJ1-3, with 8 bases identical to TRBD1. Germline CDR1 is ENHRY and CDR2 is SYGVKD. V lost 6 bases, J lost 7 bases, and 8 bases stayed unmatched. The CDR3 is made up of 14 amino acids. CDR3 bases: TGTGCCATCAGATCAGGACAGGGTGGTAACACCATATATTTT. The encoded protein is CAIRSGQGGNTIYF.